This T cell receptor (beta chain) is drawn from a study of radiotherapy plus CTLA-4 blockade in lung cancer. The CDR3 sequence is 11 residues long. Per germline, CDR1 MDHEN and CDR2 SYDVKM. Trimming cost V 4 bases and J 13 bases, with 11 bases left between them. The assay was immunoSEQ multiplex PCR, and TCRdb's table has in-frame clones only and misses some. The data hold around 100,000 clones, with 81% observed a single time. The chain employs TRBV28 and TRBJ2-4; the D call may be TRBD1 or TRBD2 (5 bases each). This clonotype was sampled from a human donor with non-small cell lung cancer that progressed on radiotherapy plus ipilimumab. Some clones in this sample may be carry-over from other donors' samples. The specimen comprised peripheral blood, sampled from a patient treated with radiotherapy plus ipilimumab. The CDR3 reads CASSSPGRQYF. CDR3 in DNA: TGTGCCAGCAGTTCTCCGGGACGGCAGTACTTC.